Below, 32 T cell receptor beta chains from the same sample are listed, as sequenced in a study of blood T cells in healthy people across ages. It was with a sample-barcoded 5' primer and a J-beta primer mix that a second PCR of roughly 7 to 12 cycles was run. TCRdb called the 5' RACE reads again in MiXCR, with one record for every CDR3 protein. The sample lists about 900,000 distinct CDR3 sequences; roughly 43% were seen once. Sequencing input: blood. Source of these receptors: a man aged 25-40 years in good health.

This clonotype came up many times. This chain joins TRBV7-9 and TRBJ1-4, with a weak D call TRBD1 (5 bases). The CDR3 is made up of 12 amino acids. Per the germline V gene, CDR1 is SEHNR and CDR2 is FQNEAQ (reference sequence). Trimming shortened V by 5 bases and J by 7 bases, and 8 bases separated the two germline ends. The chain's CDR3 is CASSHQGEKLFF. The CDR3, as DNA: TGTGCCAGCAGCCACCAGGGTGAAAAACTGTTTTTT.

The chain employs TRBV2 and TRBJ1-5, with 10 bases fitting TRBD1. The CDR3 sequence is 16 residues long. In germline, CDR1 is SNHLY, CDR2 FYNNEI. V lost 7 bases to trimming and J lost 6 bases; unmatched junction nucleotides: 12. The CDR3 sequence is CASTIARGQGSQPQHF. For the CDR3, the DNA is TGTGCCAGCACTATAGCACGGGGACAGGGGAGTCAGCCCCAGCATTTT.

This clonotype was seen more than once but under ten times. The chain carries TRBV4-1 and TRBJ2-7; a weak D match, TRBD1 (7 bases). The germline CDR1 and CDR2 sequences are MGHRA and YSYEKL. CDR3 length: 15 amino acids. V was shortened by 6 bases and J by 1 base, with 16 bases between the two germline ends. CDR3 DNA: TGCGCCAGCAGAGAAGACAGGGAGGTGTCCTACGAGCAGTACTTC. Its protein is CASREDREVSYEQYF.

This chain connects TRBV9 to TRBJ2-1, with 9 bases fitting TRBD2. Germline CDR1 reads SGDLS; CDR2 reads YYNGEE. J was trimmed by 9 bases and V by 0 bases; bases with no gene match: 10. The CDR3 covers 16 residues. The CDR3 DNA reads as TGTGCCAGCAGCGTAGCGAGCGGGGGGCCTGTCGTTGAGCAGTTCTTC. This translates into CASSVASGGPVVEQFF.

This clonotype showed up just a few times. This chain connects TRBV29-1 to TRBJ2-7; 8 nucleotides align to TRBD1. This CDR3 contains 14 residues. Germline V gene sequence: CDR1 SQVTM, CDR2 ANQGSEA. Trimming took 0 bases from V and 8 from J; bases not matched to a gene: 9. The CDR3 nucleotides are TGCAGCGTTGAAGATGAAAGCAGGGGGCAACAGCAGTACTTC. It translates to CSVEDESRGQQQYF.

The CDR3 protein is CASSGDRVNTEAFF. The CDR3 DNA reads as TGTGCCAGCAGCGGGGACAGGGTGAACACTGAAGCTTTCTTT. The chain combines TRBV7-9 with TRBJ1-1, with 9 nucleotides matching TRBD1. Unmatched junction bases numbered 1, after V lost 5 bases and J lost 0 bases. CDR1 is SEHNR and CDR2 is FQNEAQ in the germline V gene (reference sequence). CDR3 size: 14 residues.

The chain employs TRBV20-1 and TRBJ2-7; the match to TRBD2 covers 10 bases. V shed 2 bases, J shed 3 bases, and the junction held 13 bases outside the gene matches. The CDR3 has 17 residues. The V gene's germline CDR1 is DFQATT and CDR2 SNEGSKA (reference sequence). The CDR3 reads CSARPPGLAGVHYEQYF. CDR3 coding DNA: TGCAGTGCTAGACCCCCTGGGCTAGCGGGGGTTCACTACGAGCAGTACTTC.

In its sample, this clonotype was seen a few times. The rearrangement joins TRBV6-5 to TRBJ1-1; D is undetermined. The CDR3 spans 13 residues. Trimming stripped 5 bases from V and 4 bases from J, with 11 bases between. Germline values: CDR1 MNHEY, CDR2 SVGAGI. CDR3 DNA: TGTGCCAGCAGTGCAGGTGGGAGCACTGAAGCTTTCTTT. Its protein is CASSAGGSTEAFF.

CDR3 DNA: TGTGCCAGCAGCCTGCGGGGACTAGAGTTCGATGAGCAGTTCTTC. Its protein is CASSLRGLEFDEQFF. The chain recombines TRBV9 with TRBJ2-1; 8 positions match TRBD2. Germline loops: CDR1 SGDLS, CDR2 YYNGEE. The trim removed 4 bases at V and 8 bases at J, leaving 11 bases unmatched. The CDR3 has 15 residues.

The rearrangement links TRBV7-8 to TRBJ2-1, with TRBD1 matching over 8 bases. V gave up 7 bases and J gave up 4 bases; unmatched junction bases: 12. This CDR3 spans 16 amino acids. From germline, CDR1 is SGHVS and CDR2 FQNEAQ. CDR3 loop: CASTLTTGVSYNEQFF. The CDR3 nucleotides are TGTGCCAGCACCCTTACGACAGGGGTGAGTTACAATGAGCAGTTCTTC.

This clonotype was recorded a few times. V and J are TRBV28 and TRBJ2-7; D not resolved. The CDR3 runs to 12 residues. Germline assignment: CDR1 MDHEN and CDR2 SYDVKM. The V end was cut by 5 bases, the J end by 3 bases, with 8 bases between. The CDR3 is CASSVDIYEQYF. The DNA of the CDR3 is TGTGCCAGCAGTGTCGACATCTACGAGCAGTACTTC.

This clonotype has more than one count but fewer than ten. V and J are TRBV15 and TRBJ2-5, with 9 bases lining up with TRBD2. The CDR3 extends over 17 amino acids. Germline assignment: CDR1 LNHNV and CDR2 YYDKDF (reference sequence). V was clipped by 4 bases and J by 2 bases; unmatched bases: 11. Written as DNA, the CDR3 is TGTGCCACCAGCAAACACCTGGGACTAGCATTGCAAGAGACCCAGTACTTC. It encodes CATSKHLGLALQETQYF.

The CDR3 coding sequence is TGTGCCAGCGTACCGGTTGTCTTACGCGGGAACTCTGGGGCCAACGTCCTGACTTTC. Its translation is CASVPVVLRGNSGANVLTF. The chain uses TRBV2 and TRBJ2-6; tentatively, D is TRBD2 (6 bases). V was trimmed by 8 bases and J by 0 bases, leaving 23 bases between them. The CDR3 runs to 19 residues. Germline V gene sequence: CDR1 SNHLY, CDR2 FYNNEI.

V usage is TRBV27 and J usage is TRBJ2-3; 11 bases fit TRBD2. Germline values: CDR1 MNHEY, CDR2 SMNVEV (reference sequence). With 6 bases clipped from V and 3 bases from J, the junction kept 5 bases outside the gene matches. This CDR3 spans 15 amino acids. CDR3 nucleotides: TGTGCCAGCAGACCGCTAGCGGGGGGAACAGATACGCAGTATTTT. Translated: CASRPLAGGTDTQYF.

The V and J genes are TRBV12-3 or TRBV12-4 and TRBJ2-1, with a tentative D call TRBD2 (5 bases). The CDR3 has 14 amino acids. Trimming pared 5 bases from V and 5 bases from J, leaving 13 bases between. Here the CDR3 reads CASSRSDGNNEQFF. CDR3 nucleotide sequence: TGTGCCAGCAGTCGATCGGACGGGAACAATGAGCAGTTCTTC.

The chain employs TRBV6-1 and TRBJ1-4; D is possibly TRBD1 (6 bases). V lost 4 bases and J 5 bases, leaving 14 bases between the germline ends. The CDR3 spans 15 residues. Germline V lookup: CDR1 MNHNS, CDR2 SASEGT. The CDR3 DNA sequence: TGTGCCAGCAGTGCTTCTGGGCAGGGGAATGAAAAACTGTTTTTT. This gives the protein CASSASGQGNEKLFF.

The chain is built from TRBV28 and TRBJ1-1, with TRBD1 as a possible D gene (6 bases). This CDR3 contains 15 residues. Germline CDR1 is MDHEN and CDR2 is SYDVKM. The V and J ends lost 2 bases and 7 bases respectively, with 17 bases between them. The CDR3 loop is CASSLTLWTAFEAFF. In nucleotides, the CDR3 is TGTGCCAGCAGTTTAACTCTCTGGACAGCTTTTGAAGCTTTCTTT.

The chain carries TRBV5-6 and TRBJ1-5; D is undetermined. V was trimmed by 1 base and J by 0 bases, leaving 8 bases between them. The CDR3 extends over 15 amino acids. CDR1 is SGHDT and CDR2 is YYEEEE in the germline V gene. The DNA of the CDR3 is TGTGCCAGCAGCTTGTCGGGGATTAGCAATCAGCCCCAGCATTTT. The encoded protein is CASSLSGISNQPQHF.

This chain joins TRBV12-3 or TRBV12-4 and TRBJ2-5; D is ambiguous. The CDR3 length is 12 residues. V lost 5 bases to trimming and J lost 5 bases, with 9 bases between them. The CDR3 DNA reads TGTGCCAGCAGTCCTGTTCGGGAGACCCAGTACTTC. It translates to CASSPVRETQYF.

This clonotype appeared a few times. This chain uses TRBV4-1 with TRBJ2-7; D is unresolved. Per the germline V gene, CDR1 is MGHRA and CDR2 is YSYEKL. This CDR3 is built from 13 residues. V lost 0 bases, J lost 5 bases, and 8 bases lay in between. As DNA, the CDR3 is TGCGCCAGCAGCCAAGATCTGGCTAACGAGCAGTACTTC. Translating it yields CASSQDLANEQYF.

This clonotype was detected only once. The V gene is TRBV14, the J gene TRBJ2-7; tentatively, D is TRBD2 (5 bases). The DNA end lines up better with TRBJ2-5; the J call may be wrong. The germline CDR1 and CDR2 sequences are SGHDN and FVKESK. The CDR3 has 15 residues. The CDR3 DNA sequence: TGTGCCAGCAGCCAAGGAGGGATCCTAGCCGAGACCCAGTACTTC. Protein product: CASSQGGILAETQYF.

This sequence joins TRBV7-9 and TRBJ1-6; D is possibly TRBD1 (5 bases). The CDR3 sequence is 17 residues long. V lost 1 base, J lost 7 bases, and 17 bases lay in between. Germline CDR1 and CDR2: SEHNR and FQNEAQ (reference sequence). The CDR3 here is CASSLVESLKGNSPLHF. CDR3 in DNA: TGTGCCAGCAGCTTAGTTGAGTCCCTAAAGGGGAATTCACCCCTCCACTTT.

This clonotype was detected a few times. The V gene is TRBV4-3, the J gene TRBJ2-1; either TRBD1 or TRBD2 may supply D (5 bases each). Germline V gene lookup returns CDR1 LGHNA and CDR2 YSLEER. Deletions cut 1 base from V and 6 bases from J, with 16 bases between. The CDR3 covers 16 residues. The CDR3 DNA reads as TGCGCCAGCAGCCAAGGCCGGGACCCCACCTTCAATGAGCAGTTCTTC. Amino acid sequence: CASSQGRDPTFNEQFF.

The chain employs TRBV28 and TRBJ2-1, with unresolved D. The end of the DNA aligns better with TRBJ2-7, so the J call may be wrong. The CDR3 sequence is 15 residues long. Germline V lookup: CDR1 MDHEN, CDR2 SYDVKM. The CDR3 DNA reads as TGTGCCAGCCTGGTGGCGGCTCTCCCTATCTACGAGCAGTACTTC. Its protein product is CASLVAALPIYEQYF.

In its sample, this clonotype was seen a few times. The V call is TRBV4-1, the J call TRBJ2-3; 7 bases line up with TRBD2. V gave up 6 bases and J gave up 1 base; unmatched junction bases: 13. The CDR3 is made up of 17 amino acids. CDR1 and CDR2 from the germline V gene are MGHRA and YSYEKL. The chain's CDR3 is CASSRKIGAGGTDTQYF. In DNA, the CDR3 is TGCGCCAGCAGTCGAAAAATTGGGGCGGGGGGCACAGATACGCAGTATTTT.

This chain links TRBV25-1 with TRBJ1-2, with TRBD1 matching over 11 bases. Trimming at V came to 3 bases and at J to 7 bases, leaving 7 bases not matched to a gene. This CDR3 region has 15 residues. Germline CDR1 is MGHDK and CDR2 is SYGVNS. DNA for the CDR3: TGTGCCAGCAGTGATCCGGGACAGGGGGTTTTTGGCTACACCTTC. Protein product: CASSDPGQGVFGYTF.

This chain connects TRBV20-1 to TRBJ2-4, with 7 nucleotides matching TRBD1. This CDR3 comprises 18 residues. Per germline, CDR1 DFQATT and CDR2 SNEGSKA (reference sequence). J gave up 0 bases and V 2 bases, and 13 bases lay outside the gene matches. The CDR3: CSARLIRTGFLAKNIQYF. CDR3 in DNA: TGCAGTGCTAGACTTATAAGGACAGGTTTTTTAGCCAAAAACATTCAGTACTTC.

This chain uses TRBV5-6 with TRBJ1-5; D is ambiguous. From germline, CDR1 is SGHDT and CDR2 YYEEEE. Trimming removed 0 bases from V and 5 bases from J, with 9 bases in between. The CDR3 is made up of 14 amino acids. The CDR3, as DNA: TGTGCCAGCAGCTTGGAAGGGATTCATCAGCCCCAGCATTTT. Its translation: CASSLEGIHQPQHF.

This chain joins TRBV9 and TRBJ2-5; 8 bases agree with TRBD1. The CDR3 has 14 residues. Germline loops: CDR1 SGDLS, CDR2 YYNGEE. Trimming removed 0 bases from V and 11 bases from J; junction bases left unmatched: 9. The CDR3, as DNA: TGTGCCAGCAGCGTAGGGACAGGGAACAATGAGCAGTACTTC. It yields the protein CASSVGTGNNEQYF.

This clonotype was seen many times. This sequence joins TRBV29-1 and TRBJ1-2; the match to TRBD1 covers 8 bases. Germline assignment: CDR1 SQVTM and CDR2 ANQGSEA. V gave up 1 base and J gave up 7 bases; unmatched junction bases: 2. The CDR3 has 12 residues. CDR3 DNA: TGCAGCGTTGAAGGGACAGGGCTTGGCTACACCTTC. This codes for CSVEGTGLGYTF.

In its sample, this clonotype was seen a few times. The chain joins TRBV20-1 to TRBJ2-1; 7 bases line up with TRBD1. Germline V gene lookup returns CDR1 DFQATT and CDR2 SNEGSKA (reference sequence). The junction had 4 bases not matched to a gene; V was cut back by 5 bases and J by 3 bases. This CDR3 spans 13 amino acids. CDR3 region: CSAFGTDYNEQFF. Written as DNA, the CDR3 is TGCAGTGCTTTCGGGACAGACTACAATGAGCAGTTCTTC.

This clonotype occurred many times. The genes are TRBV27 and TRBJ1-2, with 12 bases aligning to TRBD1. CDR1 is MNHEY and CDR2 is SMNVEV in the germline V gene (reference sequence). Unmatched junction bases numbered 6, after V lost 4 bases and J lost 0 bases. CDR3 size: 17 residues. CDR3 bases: TGTGCCAGCAGTTCCCCGGGACAGGGGGCTCCTAACTATGGCTACACCTTC. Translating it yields CASSSPGQGAPNYGYTF.